The 21 T cell receptor beta chains listed next were all sequenced from one sample in a study of blood T cell repertoires in COVID-19. Method: immunoSEQ multiplex PCR; TCRdb's copy keeps in-frame clones and lacks some. The sample holds about 70,000 clones, roughly 80% seen once. Source material: peripheral blood. All receptors derive from a woman older than 75 with acute or convalescent COVID-19.

This chain uses TRBV30 with TRBJ2-2, with 7 positions matching TRBD1. With V trimmed by 5 bases and J by 3 bases, 3 bases remained unmatched. Per germline, CDR1 GTSNPN and CDR2 SVGIG (reference sequence). This CDR3 region has 13 residues. The DNA of the CDR3 is TGTGCCTGGCATGACAGGGACACCGGGGAGCTGTTTTTT. Amino acid sequence: CAWHDRDTGELFF.

This clone has just a few counts. The chain carries TRBV7-8 and TRBJ2-3, with D tentatively TRBD1 (6 bases). The CDR3 runs 13 residues. CDR1 and CDR2 (germline): SGHVS, FQNEAQ. The germline V and J ends were trimmed by 5 bases and 8 bases, with 14 bases remaining between them. CDR3 coding DNA: TGTGCCAGCAGCATGCTACAGGGCCGTACGCAGTATTTT. Its translation: CASSMLQGRTQYF. Variable domain in full (rest from reference TRBV7-8 and TRBJ2-3): GAGVSQSPRYKVAKRGQDVALRCDPISGHVSLFWYQQALGQGPEFLTYFQNEAQLDKSGLPSDRFFAERPEGSVSTLKIQRTQQEDSAVYLCASSMLQGRTQYFGPGTRLTVL.

This clone was observed a single time. Here the CDR3 reads CASSVGGQRNEQFF. For the CDR3, the DNA is TGTGCCAGCAGCGTAGGTGGACAGAGAAATGAGCAGTTCTTC. This chain joins TRBV9 and TRBJ2-1; D may be TRBD1 (6 bases). CDR1 and CDR2 from the germline V gene are SGDLS and YYNGEE. CDR3 size: 14 residues. The V end lost 0 bases, the J end lost 7 bases, and 11 bases lay between the germline ends.

The chain has TRBV5-5 and TRBJ2-1, with D possibly being TRBD2 (6 bases). Germline V gene data show CDR1 as SGHKS and CDR2 as YYEKEE (reference sequence). The V gene lost 1 base and the J gene lost 7 bases, with 9 bases spanning the gap. The CDR3 runs to 13 residues. The CDR3 sequence: CASSLQGRNEQFF. The CDR3 DNA reads TGTGCCAGCAGCTTGCAAGGGAGGAATGAGCAGTTCTTC.

There are many counts of this clone. The chain links TRBV7-9 to TRBJ1-1; 9 bases match TRBD1. The junction had 5 bases not matched to a gene; V was cut back by 4 bases and J by 8 bases. Germline V gene lookup returns CDR1 SEHNR and CDR2 FQNEAQ (reference sequence). This CDR3 is 13 amino acids long. CDR3 amino acids: CASSSGTGLEAFF. CDR3 nucleotides: TGTGCCAGCAGCTCCGGGACAGGGTTAGAAGCTTTCTTT. Together with reference TRBV7-9 and TRBJ1-1, the CDR3 gives the full variable domain: DTGVSQNPRHKITKRGQNVTFRCDPISEHNRLYWYRQTLGQGPEFLTYFQNEAQLEKSRLLSDRFSAERPKGSFSTLEIQRTEQGDSAMYLCASSSGTGLEAFFGQGTRLTVV.

The J gene is TRBJ1-5, the V gene TRBV3-1 (or the pseudogene TRBV3-2); maybe TRBD1 (6 bases). Per the germline V gene, CDR1 is LGHDT and CDR2 is YNNKEL (reference sequence). The CDR3 runs to 15 residues. Trimming stripped 6 bases from V and 3 bases from J, with 15 bases between. CDR3 nucleotide sequence: TGTGCCAGCAGTCCCACAGGGTTCGCCAATCAGCCCCAGCATTTT. Translating it yields CASSPTGFANQPQHF.

This chain connects TRBV15 to TRBJ1-3; perhaps TRBD1 as D (5 bases). Trimming removed 4 bases at V and 4 bases at J, with 23 bases between. Germline V gene lookup returns CDR1 LNHNV and CDR2 YYDKDF (reference sequence). The CDR3 has 18 residues. CDR3 in DNA: TGTGCCACCAGCAACCGCCTTCGTTTCAGGGAAGGAGGAAACACCATATATTTT. Protein: CATSNRLRFREGGNTIYF.

J is TRBJ1-1 and V is TRBV5-4; possible D gene TRBD1, 5 bases. V was shortened by 0 bases and J by 4 bases, with 10 bases between the two germline ends. The CDR3 covers 14 residues. In germline, CDR1 is SGHNT, CDR2 YYREEE (reference sequence). The CDR3 region is CASSLGQPFTEAFF. CDR3 coding DNA: TGTGCCAGCAGCTTGGGACAGCCCTTCACTGAAGCTTTCTTT.

The chain carries TRBV11-2 and TRBJ1-2, with 7 bases fitting TRBD1. This CDR3 contains 15 residues. The ends lost 5 bases at V and 2 bases at J; junction bases unmatched: 8. Germline V gives CDR1 SGHAT, CDR2 FQNNGV. CDR3 sequence: CASSPLDRINYGYTF. For the CDR3, the DNA is TGTGCCAGCAGCCCGCTGGACAGGATAAACTATGGCTACACCTTC.

This clone was seen a single time. The rearrangement links TRBV19 to TRBJ1-1, with D hard to call. Germline loops: CDR1 LNHDA, CDR2 SQIVND (reference sequence). The length of the CDR3 is 14 residues. V lost 5 bases, J lost 1 base, and 11 bases lay in between. The DNA for the CDR3 is TGTGCCAGTAGTTCCCTCGGTTGGAACACTGAAGCTTTCTTT. Translating it yields CASSSLGWNTEAFF.

The chain combines TRBV5-1 with TRBJ2-7; TRBD1 agrees at 8 bases. Germline V gene sequence: CDR1 SGHRS, CDR2 YFSETQ. Trimming at V came to 3 bases and at J to 0 bases, leaving 2 bases not matched to a gene. The CDR3 sequence is 14 residues long. The DNA of the CDR3 is TGCGCCAGCAGCTCAGGACAGGGCTCCTACGAGCAGTACTTC. This codes for CASSSGQGSYEQYF.

V and J are TRBV6-5 and TRBJ1-1, with 7 bases fitting TRBD1. Unmatched junction bases numbered 8, after V lost 2 bases and J lost 5 bases. The germline V gene has CDR1 MNHEY and CDR2 SVGAGI. CDR3 length: 15 amino acids. In DNA, the CDR3 is TGTGCCAGCAGTTACAGGCGTCAGGGGGTAACTGAAGCTTTCTTT. Protein product: CASSYRRQGVTEAFF.

This clone was found once. The V call is TRBV15, the J call TRBJ1-2; TRBD1 is a possible D gene (5 bases). With 0 bases removed from V and 7 bases from J, the gap between germline ends came to 15 bases. Germline CDR1 reads LNHNV; CDR2 reads YYDKDF (reference sequence). CDR3 length equals 15 residues. The CDR3 sequence: CATSRDIVQGPGYTF. CDR3 DNA: TGTGCCACCAGCAGAGATATAGTGCAGGGCCCTGGCTACACCTTC. The whole variable domain, filled in from reference TRBV15 and TRBJ1-2, reads DAMVIQNPRYQVTQFGKPVTLSCSQTLNHNVMYWYQQKSSQAPKLLFHYYDKDFNNEADTPDNFQSRRPNTSFCFLDIRSPGLGDTAMYLCATSRDIVQGPGYTFGSGTRLTVV.

This chain joins TRBV5-1 and TRBJ1-6, with TRBD1 identical over 9 bases. CDR1 and CDR2 from the germline V gene are SGHRS and YFSETQ. The CDR3 totals 15 residues. V gave up 0 bases and J gave up 9 bases; unmatched junction bases: 4. The CDR3 sequence: CASSLAGQGRSPLHF. CDR3 in DNA: TGCGCCAGCAGCTTGGCTGGACAGGGGCGTTCACCCCTCCACTTT.

This chain connects TRBV20-1 to TRBJ1-2, with D possibly being TRBD1 (5 bases). The V end was cut by 3 bases, the J end by 6 bases, with 17 bases between. In germline, CDR1 is DFQATT, CDR2 SNEGSKA (reference sequence). The CDR3 totals 14 residues. The DNA for the CDR3 is TGCAGTGCTAGTGGGGGGGGAGTGTTGGATGGCTACACCTTC. Its protein is CSASGGGVLDGYTF.

The J gene is TRBJ2-3, the V gene TRBV11-2, with TRBD2 matching 12 bases. V dropped 2 bases and J dropped 4; count of bases not matched to a gene: 7. CDR1 and CDR2 (germline): SGHAT, FQNNGV. The CDR3 is 17 residues long. CDR3 nucleotides: TGTGCCAGCAGCTTAAGGTCACTAGCGGGGGGCGCAGATACGCAGTATTTT. It translates to CASSLRSLAGGADTQYF.

The genes are TRBV19 and TRBJ2-3, with 10 bases lining up with TRBD2. CDR1 is LNHDA and CDR2 is SQIVND in the germline V gene (reference sequence). Losses at the gene ends were 6 bases for V and 4 bases for J; bases not matched to a gene: 7. The CDR3 runs to 15 residues. The CDR3 region is CASRRSGGASDTQYF. As DNA, the CDR3 is TGTGCCAGTAGGAGGAGCGGGGGGGCATCAGATACGCAGTATTTT.

The V call is TRBV9, the J call TRBJ1-2; weak D call: TRBD1 (5 bases). The CDR3 has 13 amino acids. Germline V gene lookup returns CDR1 SGDLS and CDR2 YYNGEE. The ends were cut back, 3 bases at V and 4 bases at J, with 10 bases in the middle. The CDR3 here is CASSEDRRYGYTF. The CDR3 nucleotides are TGTGCCAGCAGCGAAGACAGACGCTATGGCTACACCTTC.

The gene calls are TRBV7-2 and TRBJ1-1; 7 bases agree with TRBD1. CDR3 length equals 14 residues. Germline V lookup: CDR1 SGHTA, CDR2 FQGNSA. Trimming cost V 6 bases and J 4 bases; bases outside gene matches: 8. This CDR3 is CASSLGNRGTEAFF. CDR3 bases: TGTGCCAGCAGTTTGGGGAACAGGGGCACTGAAGCTTTCTTT.

The rearrangement joins TRBV6-1 to TRBJ2-1, with 12 bases fitting TRBD2. Looked up from germline, CDR1 is MNHNS and CDR2 is SASEGT. The CDR3 length is 18 residues. The V segment lost 2 bases and the J segment 8 bases; nucleotides outside the gene matches: 13. The CDR3 nucleotides are TGTGCCAGCAGTGAAAAGGTGCCCGGACTAGCGGGGTGGGATGAGCAGTTCTTC. Translating gives CASSEKVPGLAGWDEQFF.

The V and J genes are TRBV20-1 and TRBJ2-3, with D possibly being TRBD1 (6 bases). V was trimmed by 3 bases and J by 4 bases, leaving 11 bases between them. This CDR3 is 13 amino acids long. Germline V gene sequence: CDR1 DFQATT, CDR2 SNEGSKA (reference sequence). The CDR3 DNA follows: TGCAGTGCTAGTACAGGGATTTCAGATACGCAGTATTTT. Its translation: CSASTGISDTQYF.